What follows are 9 T cell receptor beta chains derived from one specimen sequenced in a study of blood T cells in healthy people across ages. Through a sample-barcoded 5' primer and a J-beta primer mix, a second PCR was run for roughly 6 to 12 cycles. TCRdb called the 5' RACE reads again in MiXCR, with one record for every CDR3 protein. The sample consists of around 1,500,000 distinct CDR3 sequences, roughly 27% of them appearing once. The sequenced sample consisted of blood. The receptors originated from a woman aged 30 to 39 in good health.

This clonotype was counted only a few times. The chain recombines TRBV2 with TRBJ1-4; 8 bases fit TRBD1. V was clipped by 5 bases and J by 3 bases; unmatched bases: 5. CDR1 is SNHLY and CDR2 is FYNNEI in the germline V gene. There are 15 residues in the CDR3. CDR3 sequence reads: CASSRQGASNEKLFF. The CDR3 nucleotides read TGTGCCAGCAGTAGGCAGGGGGCGTCTAATGAAAAACTGTTTTTT.

The rearrangement joins TRBV12-3 or TRBV12-4 to TRBJ2-5, with TRBD2 identical over 10 bases. The CDR3 consists of 17 residues. V lost 7 bases to trimming and J lost 7 bases; unmatched junction nucleotides: 18. The CDR3 region is CASTPSRGLAGEGTQYF. For the CDR3, the DNA is TGTGCCAGCACCCCCTCTAGAGGGCTAGCGGGAGAGGGGACCCAGTACTTC.

The chain uses TRBV29-1 and TRBJ1-2, with D possibly matching TRBD1 (6 bases). Germline CDR1 SQVTM, CDR2 ANQGSEA. This CDR3 spans 14 amino acids. Trimming removed 4 bases from V and 8 bases from J, with 20 bases in between. CDR3 nucleotides: TGCAGCGTTGTCCTTCAGGGGTCCTCGGGAGGCTACACCTTC. Translating it yields CSVVLQGSSGGYTF.

This clonotype was counted ten times or more. CDR3 DNA: TGTGCCAGCAGTGTTGGTGACAGGGTATCTGGGGAGCAGTACTTC. Its translation is CASSVGDRVSGEQYF. The gene calls are TRBV9 and TRBJ2-5; 7 bases align to TRBD1. CDR3 size: 15 residues. Germline CDR1 reads SGDLS; CDR2 reads YYNGEE. Trimming removed 5 bases from V and 11 bases from J; junction bases left unmatched: 18.

The chain couples TRBV20-1 to TRBJ1-3, with unresolved D. The germline V gene encodes CDR1 DFQATT and CDR2 SNEGSKA (reference sequence). V lost 5 bases, J lost 6 bases, and 14 bases lay in between. CDR3 size: 13 residues. CDR3 sequence (DNA): TGCAGTGCTTATTACAGTTGGGAAAACACCATATATTTT. This encodes CSAYYSWENTIYF.

This clonotype was seen a handful of times. The CDR3 loop reads CASSHTSAEAFF. DNA for the CDR3: TGTGCCAGCAGCCACACATCCGCTGAAGCTTTCTTT. This chain uses TRBV3-1 with TRBJ1-1; D gene ambiguous. CDR1 is LGHDT and CDR2 is YNNKEL in the germline V gene (reference sequence). Trimming cost V 3 bases and J 6 bases, with 8 bases left between them. The CDR3 covers 12 residues. The variable domain in full, completed from reference TRBV3-1 and TRBJ1-1, reads DTAVSQTPKYLVTQMGNDKSIKCEQNLGHDTMYWYKQDSKKFLKIMFSYNNKELIINETVPNRFSPKSPDKAHLNLHINSLELGDSAVYFCASSHTSAEAFFGQGTRLTVV.

In its sample, this clonotype was seen many times. The chain employs TRBV21-1 and TRBJ2-7; TRBD1 is the table's D call and was not checked against the DNA. TRBV21-1 is described as a pseudogene. The CDR3 runs 16 residues. The CDR3 DNA reads TGTGCCAGCAGCACGGGGGACAGGGGGGACTACTACGAGCAGTACTTC. Its translation is CASSTGDRGDYYEQYF.

The sample holds a few counts of this clonotype. The gene calls are TRBV7-3 and TRBJ1-6; TRBD1 is a possible D gene (6 bases). CDR3 length equals 14 residues. V gave up 8 bases and J gave up 7 bases, with 15 bases separating them. Per germline, CDR1 SGHTA and CDR2 FQGTGA. The CDR3 bases are TGTGCCAGCCCCCACCAGGGGAGGAATTCACCCCTCCACTTT. Protein sequence: CASPHQGRNSPLHF.

The chain joins TRBV11-2 to TRBJ2-7; D uncertain. V lost 4 bases to trimming and J lost 10 bases, with 17 bases between them. The germline CDR1 and CDR2 sequences are SGHAT and FQNNGV. This CDR3 region has 13 residues. The CDR3 DNA sequence: TGTGCCAGCAGCTCCGAGCAGCCGTCCGATCAGTACTTC. Protein product: CASSSEQPSDQYF.